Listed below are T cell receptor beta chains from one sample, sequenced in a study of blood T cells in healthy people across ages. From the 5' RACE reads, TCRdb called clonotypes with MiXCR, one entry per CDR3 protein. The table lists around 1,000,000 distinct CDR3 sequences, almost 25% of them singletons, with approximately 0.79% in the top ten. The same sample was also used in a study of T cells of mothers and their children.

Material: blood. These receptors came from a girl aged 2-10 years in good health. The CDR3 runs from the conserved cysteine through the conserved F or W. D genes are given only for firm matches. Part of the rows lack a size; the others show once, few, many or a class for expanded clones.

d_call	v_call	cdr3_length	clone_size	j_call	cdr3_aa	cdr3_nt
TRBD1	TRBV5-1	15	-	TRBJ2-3	CASSPKGASTDTQYF	TGCGCCAGCAGCCCCAAGGGGGCGAGCACAGATACGCAGTATTTT
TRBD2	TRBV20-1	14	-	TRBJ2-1	CSARDPRLADEQFF	TGCAGTGCTAGAGATCCGAGACTAGCGGATGAGCAGTTCTTC
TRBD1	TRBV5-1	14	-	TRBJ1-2	CASSLRQGPGGYTF	TGCGCCAGCAGCTTGAGACAGGGGCCAGGCGGCTACACCTTC
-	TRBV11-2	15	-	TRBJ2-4	CASSLEEGVGYIQYF	TGTGCCAGCAGCTTAGAGGAGGGTGTGGGATACATTCAGTACTTC
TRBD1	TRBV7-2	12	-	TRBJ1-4	CASSSSGQTLFF	TGTGCCAGCAGCTCATCGGGACAGACGCTGTTTTTT
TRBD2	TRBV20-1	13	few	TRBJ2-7	CSAYLAGSSEQYF	TGCAGTGCTTACTTAGCGGGATCAAGCGAGCAGTACTTC
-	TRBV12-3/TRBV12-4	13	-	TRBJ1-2	CASSPNTGNGYTF	TGTGCCAGCAGTCCAAATACAGGGAATGGCTACACCTTC
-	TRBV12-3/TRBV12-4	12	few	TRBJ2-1	CASSSSGDGQFF	TGTGCCAGCAGTTCCTCGGGGGACGGGCAGTTCTTC
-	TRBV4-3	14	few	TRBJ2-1	CASSQDLAYNEQFF	TGCGCCAGCAGCCAAGATCTAGCGTACAATGAGCAGTTCTTC
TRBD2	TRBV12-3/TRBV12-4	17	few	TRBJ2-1	CASSPVSGAPLNNEQFF	TGTGCCAGCAGTCCAGTCAGCGGGGCGCCGCTGAACAATGAGCAGTTCTTC
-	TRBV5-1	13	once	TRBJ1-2	CASRGGRRYGYTF	TGCGCCAGCAGAGGTGGGAGACGTTATGGCTACACCTTC
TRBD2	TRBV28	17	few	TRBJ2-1	CASSLFPFGREKGEQFF	TGTGCCAGCAGTTTATTCCCTTTTGGGCGGGAGAAAGGGGAGCAGTTCTTC
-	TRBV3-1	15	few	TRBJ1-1	CASSQSTILNTEAFF	TGTGCCAGCAGCCAAAGTACTATTTTGAACACTGAAGCTTTCTTT
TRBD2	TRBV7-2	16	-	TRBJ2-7	CASSLVQLAGSYEQYF	TGTGCCAGCAGCTTAGTCCAACTAGCGGGCTCCTACGAGCAGTACTTC
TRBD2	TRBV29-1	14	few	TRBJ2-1	CSADWASGLGEQFF	TGCAGCGCAGATTGGGCTAGCGGGTTGGGTGAGCAGTTCTTC
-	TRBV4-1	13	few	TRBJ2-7	CASSQFSSYEQYF	TGCGCCAGCAGCCAGTTTTCCTCCTACGAGCAGTACTTC
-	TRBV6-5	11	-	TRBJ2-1	CASSTGDGQFF	TGTGCCAGCAGTACCGGGGATGGGCAGTTCTTC
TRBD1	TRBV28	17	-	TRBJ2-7	CASSLFWDRDGYYEQYF	TGTGCCAGCAGTCTCTTCTGGGACAGGGATGGGTACTACGAGCAGTACTTC
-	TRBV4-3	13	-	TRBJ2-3	CASSPLGSDTQYF	TGCGCCAGCAGCCCGCTAGGTTCTGATACGCAGTATTTT
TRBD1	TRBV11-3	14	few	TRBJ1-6	CASSPGQEASPLHF	TGTGCCAGCAGCCCTGGACAGGAAGCTTCACCCCTCCACTTT
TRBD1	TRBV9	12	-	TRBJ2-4	CASSVQTGSLYF	TGTGCCAGCAGCGTTCAGACAGGGAGTTTGTACTTC
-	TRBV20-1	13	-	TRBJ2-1	CSARREGTGEQFF	TGCAGTGCTAGGAGGGAAGGGACGGGTGAGCAGTTCTTC
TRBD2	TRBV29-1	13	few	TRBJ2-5	CSEVGLDGETQYF	TGCAGCGAGGTCGGACTAGATGGGGAGACCCAGTACTTC
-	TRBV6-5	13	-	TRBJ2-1	CASSYNSADEQFF	TGTGCCAGCAGTTATAATTCGGCGGATGAGCAGTTCTTC
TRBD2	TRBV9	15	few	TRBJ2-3	CASSVPSGSGDTQYF	TGTGCCAGCAGCGTCCCTAGCGGGAGTGGGGATACGCAGTATTTT
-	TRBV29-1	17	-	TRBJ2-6	CSVDGDSSNSGANVLTF	TGCAGCGTTGATGGGGACTCCTCGAACTCTGGGGCCAACGTCCTGACTTTC
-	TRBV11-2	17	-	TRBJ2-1	CASSLDRGRDFLEEQFF	TGTGCCAGCAGCTTAGATCGGGGTCGGGACTTCCTCGAGGAGCAGTTCTTC
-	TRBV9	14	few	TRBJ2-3	CASSVPGLTDTQYF	TGTGCCAGCAGCGTACCGGGACTCACAGATACGCAGTATTTT
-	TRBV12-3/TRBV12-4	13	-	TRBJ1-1	CASKRQGPTEAFF	TGTGCCAGCAAGCGGCAGGGGCCAACTGAAGCTTTCTTT
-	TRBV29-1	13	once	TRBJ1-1	CSVEGRPNTEAFF	TGCAGCGTTGAAGGCAGACCGAACACTGAAGCTTTCTTT
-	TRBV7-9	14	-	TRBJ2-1	CASSLAWGHNEQFF	TGTGCCAGCAGCTTAGCATGGGGTCACAATGAGCAGTTCTTC
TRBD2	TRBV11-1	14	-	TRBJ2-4	CASSLAGAGVIQYF	TGTGCCAGCAGCTTAGCAGGGGCGGGAGTCATTCAGTACTTC
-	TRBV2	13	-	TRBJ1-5	CASWLDSNQPQHF	TGTGCCAGCTGGCTTGACAGCAATCAGCCCCAGCATTTT
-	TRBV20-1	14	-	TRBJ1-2	CSAREQPVADGYTF	TGCAGTGCTAGAGAACAGCCCGTGGCGGATGGCTACACCTTC
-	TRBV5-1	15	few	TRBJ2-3	CASSLGGFVTDTRYF	TGCGCCAGCAGCTTGGGAGGCTTTGTTACAGATACGCGGTATTTT
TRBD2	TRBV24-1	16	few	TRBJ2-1	CATSTWGGGQYNEQFF	TGTGCCACCAGTACATGGGGCGGGGGGCAGTACAATGAGCAGTTCTTC
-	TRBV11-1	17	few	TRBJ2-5	CASSLLSGGARGETQYF	TGTGCCAGCAGCTTACTCTCTGGAGGGGCCCGTGGAGAGACCCAGTACTTC
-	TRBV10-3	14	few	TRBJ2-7	CAISEVPDRYEQYF	TGTGCCATCAGTGAGGTTCCGGATCGGTACGAGCAGTACTTC
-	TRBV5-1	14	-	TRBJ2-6	CASQNRMGANVLTF	TGCGCCAGCCAAAATCGAATGGGGGCCAACGTCCTGACTTTC
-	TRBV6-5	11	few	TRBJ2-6	CASRKGELLTF	TGTGCCAGCAGAAAAGGGGAGTTACTGACTTTC
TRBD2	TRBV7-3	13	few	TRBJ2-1	CASSLISGMEWFF	TGTGCCAGCAGCTTAATCAGCGGGATGGAGTGGTTCTTC
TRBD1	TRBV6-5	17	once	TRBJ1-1	CASSYGTGATFYTEAFF	TGTGCCAGCAGTTACGGGACAGGGGCGACCTTTTACACTGAAGCTTTCTTT
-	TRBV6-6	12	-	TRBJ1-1	CASRLGGVGAFF	TGTGCCAGCAGATTAGGCGGGGTTGGTGCTTTCTTT
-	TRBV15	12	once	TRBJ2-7	CATSRDRAEQYF	TGTGCCACCAGCAGAGATCGGGCAGAGCAGTACTTC
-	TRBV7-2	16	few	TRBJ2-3	CASSLGRLGVADTQYF	TGTGCCAGCAGCTTAGGGAGGCTAGGGGTCGCAGATACGCAGTATTTT
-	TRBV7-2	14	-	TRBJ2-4	CASSLWGRGNIQYF	TGTGCCAGCAGCTTATGGGGGCGCGGAAACATTCAGTACTTC
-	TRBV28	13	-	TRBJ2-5	CASSELVRETQYF	TGTGCCAGCAGTGAACTAGTGAGGGAGACCCAGTACTTC